A selection of T cell receptor beta chains follows, all from one sample in a study of regulatory T cells in long-lasting Graves disease. MiXCR was run by TCRdb on the multiplex PCR reads, yielding one entry per CDR3 protein. The sample contains 200,000 to 250,000 distinct CDR3 sequences, 20% of which appear only once. This sample comprised peripheral blood mononuclear cells (PBMCs), obtained at new diagnosis, from a patient treated with antithyroid drugs. Receptor source: a female donor with Graves disease. Each CDR3 is given with its conserved first and last residue. The D gene is left open where the match is weak. Clone sizes are given selectively: once, few, many, or a class where the clone is expanded.

>15|-|TRBJ2-1|many|TRBV20-1
TGCAGTGCTAGGGAACCTAGGAGCTCCTACAATGAGCAGTTCTTC
CSAREPRSSYNEQFF
>16|TRBD2|TRBJ2-1|many|TRBV6-2/TRBV6-3
TGTGCCAGCAGTTTCGATTCTAGCGGGGTTAGCAATGAGCAGTTCTTC
CASSFDSSGVSNEQFF
>13|TRBD1|TRBJ1-1|many|TRBV18
TGTGCCAGCTCACAGGGACAGAGCACTGAAGCTTTCTTT
CASSQGQSTEAFF
>15|-|TRBJ2-1|many|TRBV5-4
TGTGCCAGCAGCTCCCTTAACGGGCAGGTCAATGAGCAGTTCTTC
CASSSLNGQVNEQFF
>15|TRBD2|TRBJ2-7|many|TRBV14
TGTGCCAGCAGCCACGGGACTAGCGGGGGTACCGAGCAGTACTTC
CASSHGTSGGTEQYF
>10|-|TRBJ1-2|many|TRBV20-1
TGCAGTGCCCCCGAGGCTGGCTACACCTTC
CSAPEAGYTF
>15|-|TRBJ2-4|few|TRBV6-1
TGTGCCAGCAGTGAAGAGGAGACAGTAAAAAACATTCAGTACTTC
CASSEEETVKNIQYF
>16|-|TRBJ2-3|few|TRBV6-1
TGTGCCAGCAGCCATAGAGTCAGCGGTAAATCAAACCTGGAGTATTTT
CASSHRVSGKSNLEYF
>12|-|TRBJ2-3|-|TRBV6-2/TRBV6-3
TGTGCCAGCAGTTACCCCCGCGATACGCAGTATTTT
CASSYPRDTQYF
>13|-|TRBJ2-7|-|TRBV7-2
TGTGCCAGCAGTCGGACCGCTTCCTACGAGCAGTACTTC
CASSRTASYEQYF